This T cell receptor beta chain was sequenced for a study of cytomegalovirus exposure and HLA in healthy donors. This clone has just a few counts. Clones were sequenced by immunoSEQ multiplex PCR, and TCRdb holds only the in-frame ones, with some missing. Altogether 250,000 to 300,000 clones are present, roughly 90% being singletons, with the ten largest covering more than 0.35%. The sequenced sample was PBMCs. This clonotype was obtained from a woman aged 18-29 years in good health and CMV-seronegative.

The CDR3 DNA sequence: TGCGCCAGCAGTGAGAATATTGGCGGAGCCTACGAGCAGTACTTC. It is translated as CASSENIGGAYEQYF. V and J are TRBV10-1 and TRBJ2-7; the D is unclear. Germline assignment: CDR1 WNHNN and CDR2 SYGVQD (reference sequence). V lost 2 bases, J lost 2 bases, and 13 bases lay in between. The CDR3 is made up of 15 amino acids.